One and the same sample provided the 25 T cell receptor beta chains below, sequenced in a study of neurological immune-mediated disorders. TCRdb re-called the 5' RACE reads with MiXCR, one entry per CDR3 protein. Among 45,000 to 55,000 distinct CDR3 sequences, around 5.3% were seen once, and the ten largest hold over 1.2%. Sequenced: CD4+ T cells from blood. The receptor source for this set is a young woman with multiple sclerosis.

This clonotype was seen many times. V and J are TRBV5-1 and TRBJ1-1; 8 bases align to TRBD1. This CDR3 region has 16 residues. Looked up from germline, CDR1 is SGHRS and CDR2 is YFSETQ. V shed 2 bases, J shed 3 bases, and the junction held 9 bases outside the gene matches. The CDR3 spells CASSFVTGAMHTEAFF. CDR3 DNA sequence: TGCGCCAGCAGCTTTGTGACAGGGGCTATGCACACTGAAGCTTTCTTT.

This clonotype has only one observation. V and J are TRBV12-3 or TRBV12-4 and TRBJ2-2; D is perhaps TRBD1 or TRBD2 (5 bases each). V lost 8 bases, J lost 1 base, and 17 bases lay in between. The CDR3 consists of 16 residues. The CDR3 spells CASSPDRDGNTGELFF. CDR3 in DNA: TGTGCCAGCTCCCCCGACCGGGACGGGAACACCGGGGAGCTGTTTTTT.

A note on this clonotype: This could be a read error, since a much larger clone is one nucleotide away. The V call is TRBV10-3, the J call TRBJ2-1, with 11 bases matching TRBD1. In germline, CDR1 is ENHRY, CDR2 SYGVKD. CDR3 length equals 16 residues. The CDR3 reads CTISAFQGQGGNEQFF. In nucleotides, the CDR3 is TGTACCATCAGTGCCTTTCAGGGACAGGGGGGCAATGAGCAGTTCTTC.

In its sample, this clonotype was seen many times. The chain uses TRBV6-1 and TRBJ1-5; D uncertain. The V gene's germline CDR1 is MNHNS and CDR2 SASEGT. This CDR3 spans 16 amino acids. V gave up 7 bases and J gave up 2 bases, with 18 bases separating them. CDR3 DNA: TGTGCCAGCACCCCGAAAAGGAGTTTGGGCAATCAGCCCCAGCATTTT. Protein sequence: CASTPKRSLGNQPQHF.

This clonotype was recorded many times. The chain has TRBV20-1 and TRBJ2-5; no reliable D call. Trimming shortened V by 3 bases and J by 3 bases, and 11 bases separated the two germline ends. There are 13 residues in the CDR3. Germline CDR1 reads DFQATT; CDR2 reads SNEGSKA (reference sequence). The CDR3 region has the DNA TGCAGTGCTAGGAATACCGCGAAAGAGACCCAGTACTTC. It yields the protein CSARNTAKETQYF.

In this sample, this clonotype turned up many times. CDR3 nucleotides: TGCAGTGCTAGTTTGTCCCAGGATCAGCCCCAGCATTTT. Translated, it gives CSASLSQDQPQHF. V is TRBV20-1 and J is TRBJ1-5; D remains ambiguous. CDR3 size: 13 residues. The germline CDR1 and CDR2 sequences are DFQATT and SNEGSKA (reference sequence). Deletions cut 3 bases from V and 5 bases from J, with 11 bases between.

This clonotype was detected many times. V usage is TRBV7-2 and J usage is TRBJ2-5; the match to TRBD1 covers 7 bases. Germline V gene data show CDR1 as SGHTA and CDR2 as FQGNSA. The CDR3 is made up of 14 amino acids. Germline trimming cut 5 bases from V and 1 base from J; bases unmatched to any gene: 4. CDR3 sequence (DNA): TGTGCCAGCAGCGCGGACAGGATCCAAGAGACCCAGTACTTC. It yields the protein CASSADRIQETQYF.

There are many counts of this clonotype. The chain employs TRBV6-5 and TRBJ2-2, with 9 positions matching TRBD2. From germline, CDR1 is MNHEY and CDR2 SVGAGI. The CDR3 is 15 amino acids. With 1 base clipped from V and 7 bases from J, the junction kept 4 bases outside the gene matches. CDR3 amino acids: CASSYYLAGYGELFF. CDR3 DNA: TGTGCCAGCAGTTACTATCTAGCGGGGTACGGGGAGCTGTTTTTT.

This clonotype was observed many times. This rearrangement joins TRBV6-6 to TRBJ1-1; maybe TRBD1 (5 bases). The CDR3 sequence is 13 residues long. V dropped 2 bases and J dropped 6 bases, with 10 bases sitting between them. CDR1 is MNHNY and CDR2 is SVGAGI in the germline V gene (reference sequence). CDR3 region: CASSYTPGAEAFF. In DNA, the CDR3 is TGTGCCAGCAGTTACACCCCGGGGGCTGAAGCTTTCTTT.

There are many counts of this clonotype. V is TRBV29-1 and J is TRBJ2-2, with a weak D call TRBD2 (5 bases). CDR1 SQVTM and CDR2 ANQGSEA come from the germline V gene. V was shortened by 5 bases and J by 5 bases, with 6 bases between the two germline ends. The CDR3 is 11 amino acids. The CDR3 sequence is CSVRETGELFF. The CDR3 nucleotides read TGCAGCGTTCGGGAAACCGGGGAGCTGTTTTTT.

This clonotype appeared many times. This CDR3 reads CASSPGTGYTEAFF. The CDR3 coding sequence is TGTGCCAGCAGCCCTGGGACAGGGTACACTGAAGCTTTCTTT. The chain combines TRBV7-8 with TRBJ1-1, with TRBD1 matching over 9 bases. The J segment lost 3 bases and the V segment lost 5 bases, leaving 4 bases of the junction unmatched. Germline V gene data show CDR1 as SGHVS and CDR2 as FQNEAQ. The CDR3 runs 14 residues.

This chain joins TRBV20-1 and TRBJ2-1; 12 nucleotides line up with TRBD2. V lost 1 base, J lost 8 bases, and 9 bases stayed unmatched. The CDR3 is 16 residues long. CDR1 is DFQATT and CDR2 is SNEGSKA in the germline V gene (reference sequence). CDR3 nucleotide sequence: TGCAGTGCTAGAGCCTTCCTAGCGGGAGGGACTTATGAGCAGTTCTTC. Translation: CSARAFLAGGTYEQFF.

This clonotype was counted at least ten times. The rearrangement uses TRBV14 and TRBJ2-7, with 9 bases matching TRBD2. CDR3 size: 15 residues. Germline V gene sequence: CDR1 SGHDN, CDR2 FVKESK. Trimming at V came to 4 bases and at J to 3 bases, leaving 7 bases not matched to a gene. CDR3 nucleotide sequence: TGTGCCAGCAGCCCGACTAGCGGAGCCTACTACGAGCAGTACGTC. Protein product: CASSPTSGAYYEQYV.

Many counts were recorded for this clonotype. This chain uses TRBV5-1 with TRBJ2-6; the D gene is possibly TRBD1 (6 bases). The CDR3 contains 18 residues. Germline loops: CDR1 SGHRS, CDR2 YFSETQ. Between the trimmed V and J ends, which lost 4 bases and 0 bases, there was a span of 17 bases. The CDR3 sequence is CASSLWTALGSGANVLTF. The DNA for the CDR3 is TGCGCCAGCAGCCTTTGGACAGCCCTAGGCTCTGGGGCCAACGTCCTGACTTTC.

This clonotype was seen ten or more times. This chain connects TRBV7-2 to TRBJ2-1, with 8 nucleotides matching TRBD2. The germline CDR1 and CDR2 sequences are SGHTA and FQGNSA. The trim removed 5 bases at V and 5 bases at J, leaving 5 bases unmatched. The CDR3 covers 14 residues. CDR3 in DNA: TGTGCCAGCAGCCCGACTAGCGTCCACAATGAGCAGTTCTTC. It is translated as CASSPTSVHNEQFF.

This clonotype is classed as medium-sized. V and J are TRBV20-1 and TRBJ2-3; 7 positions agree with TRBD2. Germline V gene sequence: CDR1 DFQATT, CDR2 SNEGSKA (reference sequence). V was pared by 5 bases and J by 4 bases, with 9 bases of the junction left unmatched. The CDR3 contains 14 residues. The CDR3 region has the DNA TGCAGTGCTGGGACTAATGGGGGAGCAGATACGCAGTATTTT. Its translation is CSAGTNGGADTQYF.

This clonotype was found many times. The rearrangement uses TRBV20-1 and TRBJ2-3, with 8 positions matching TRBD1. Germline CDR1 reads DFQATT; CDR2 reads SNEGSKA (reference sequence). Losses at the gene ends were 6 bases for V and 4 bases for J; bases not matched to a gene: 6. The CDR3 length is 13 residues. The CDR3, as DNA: TGCAGTGCCGGGACAGGACTCCCAGATACGCAGTATTTT. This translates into CSAGTGLPDTQYF.

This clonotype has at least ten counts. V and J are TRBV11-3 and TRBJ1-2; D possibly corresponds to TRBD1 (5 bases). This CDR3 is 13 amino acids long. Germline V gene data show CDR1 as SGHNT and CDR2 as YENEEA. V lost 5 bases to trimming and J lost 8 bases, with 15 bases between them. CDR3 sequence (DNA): TGTGCCAGCAGCCCGGACATCCGATCAGGCTACACCTTC. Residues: CASSPDIRSGYTF. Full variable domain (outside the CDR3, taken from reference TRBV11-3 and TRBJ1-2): EAGVVQSPRYKIIEKKQPVAFWCNPISGHNTLYWYLQNLGQGPELLIRYENEEAVDDSQLPKDRFSAERLKGVDSTLKIQPAELGDSAVYLCASSPDIRSGYTFGSGTRLTVV.

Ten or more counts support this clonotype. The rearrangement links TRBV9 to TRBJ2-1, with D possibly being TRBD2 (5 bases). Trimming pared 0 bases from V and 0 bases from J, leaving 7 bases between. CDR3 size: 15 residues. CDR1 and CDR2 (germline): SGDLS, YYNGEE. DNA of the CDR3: TGTGCCAGCAGCGTAGACCGGGACTCCTACAATGAGCAGTTCTTC. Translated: CASSVDRDSYNEQFF.

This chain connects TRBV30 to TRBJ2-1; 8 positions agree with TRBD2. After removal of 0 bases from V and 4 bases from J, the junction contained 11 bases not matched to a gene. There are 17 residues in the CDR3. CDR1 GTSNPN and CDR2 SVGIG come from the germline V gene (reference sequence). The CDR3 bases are TGTGCCTGGAGTGTTTCTTTCTTCGGCGGGGGGTACAATGAGCAGTTCTTC. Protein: CAWSVSFFGGGYNEQFF. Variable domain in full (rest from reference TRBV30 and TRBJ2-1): SQTIHQWPATLVQPVGSPLSLECTVEGTSNPNLYWYRQAAGRGLQLLFYSVGIGQISSEVPQNLSASRPQDRQFILSSKKLLLSDSGFYLCAWSVSFFGGGYNEQFFGPGTRLTVL.

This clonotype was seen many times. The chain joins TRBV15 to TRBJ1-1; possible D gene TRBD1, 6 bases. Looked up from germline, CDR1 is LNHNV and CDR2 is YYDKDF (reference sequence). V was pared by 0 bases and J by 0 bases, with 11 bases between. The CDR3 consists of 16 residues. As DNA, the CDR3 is TGTGCCACCAGCAGAGACATAGGACAGTTGAACACTGAAGCTTTCTTT. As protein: CATSRDIGQLNTEAFF.

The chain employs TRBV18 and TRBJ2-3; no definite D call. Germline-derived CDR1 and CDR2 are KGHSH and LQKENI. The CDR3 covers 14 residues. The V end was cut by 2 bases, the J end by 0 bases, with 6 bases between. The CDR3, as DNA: TGTGCCAGCTCACCAGGAATCAGCACAGATACGCAGTATTTT. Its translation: CASSPGISTDTQYF. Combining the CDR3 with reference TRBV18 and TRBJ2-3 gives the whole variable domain NAGVMQNPRHLVRRRGQEARLRCSPMKGHSHVYWYRQLPEEGLKFMVYLQKENIIDESGMPKERFSAEFPKEGPSILRIQQVVRGDSAAYFCASSPGISTDTQYFGPGTRLTVL.

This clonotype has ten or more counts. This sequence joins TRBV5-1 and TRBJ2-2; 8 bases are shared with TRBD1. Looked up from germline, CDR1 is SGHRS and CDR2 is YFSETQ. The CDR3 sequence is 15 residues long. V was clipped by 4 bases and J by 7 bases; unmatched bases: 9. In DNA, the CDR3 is TGCGCCAGCAGCGCCCGGACAGGGTTGGGCGGGGAGCTGTTTTTT. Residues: CASSARTGLGGELFF.

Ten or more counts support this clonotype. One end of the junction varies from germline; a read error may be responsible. The CDR3: CASRLAGGIETQYF. The CDR3 nucleotides read TGTGCCAGCAGATTAGCGGGGGGTATAGAGACCCAGTACTTC. J is TRBJ2-5 and V is TRBV12-3 or TRBV12-4; TRBD2 matches at 10 bases. The CDR3 runs 14 residues.

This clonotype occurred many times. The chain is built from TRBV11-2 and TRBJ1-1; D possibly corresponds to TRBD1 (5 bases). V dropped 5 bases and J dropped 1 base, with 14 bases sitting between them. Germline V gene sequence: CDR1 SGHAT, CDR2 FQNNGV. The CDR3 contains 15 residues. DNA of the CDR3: TGTGCCAGCAGCCCCACCTCGAGGGGGAACACTGAAGCTTTCTTT. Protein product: CASSPTSRGNTEAFF.